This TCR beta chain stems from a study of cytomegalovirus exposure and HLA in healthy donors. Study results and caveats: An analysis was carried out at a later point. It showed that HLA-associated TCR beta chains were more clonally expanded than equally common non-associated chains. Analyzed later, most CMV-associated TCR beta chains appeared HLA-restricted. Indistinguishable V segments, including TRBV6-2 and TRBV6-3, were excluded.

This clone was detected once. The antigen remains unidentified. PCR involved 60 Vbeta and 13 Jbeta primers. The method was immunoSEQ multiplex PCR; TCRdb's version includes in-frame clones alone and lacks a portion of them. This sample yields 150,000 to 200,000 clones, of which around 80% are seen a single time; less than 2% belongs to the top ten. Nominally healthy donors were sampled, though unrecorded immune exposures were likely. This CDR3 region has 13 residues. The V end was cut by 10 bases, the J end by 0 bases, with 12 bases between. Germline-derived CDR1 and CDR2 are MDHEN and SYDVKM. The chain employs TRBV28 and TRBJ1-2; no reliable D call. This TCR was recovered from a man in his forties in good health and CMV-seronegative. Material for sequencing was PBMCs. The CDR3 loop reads CANKSPSNYGYTF. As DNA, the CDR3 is TGTGCCAACAAGTCCCCTTCTAACTATGGCTACACCTTC.